This T cell receptor beta chain was captured in a study of breast tumors, draining lymph nodes, adjacent tissues. Trimming took 4 bases from V and 1 from J, leaving 1 base between them. The CDR3 length is 12 residues. The germline V gene has CDR1 MGHRA and CDR2 YSYEKL. TCRdb reprocessed the multiplex PCR reads with MiXCR, giving one entry per CDR3 protein. The data hold roughly 25,000 distinct CDR3 sequences, with 60% to 70% observed a single time. Concerning this clonotype itself: What it binds is not known.

General study points: That most tumor T cells come from lymph nodes remained unproven. Tumor and nontumor repertoires were significantly more similar in luminal-like than in basal-like breast cancer. Tumor TCR diversity was below lymph nodes but above nontumor tissue. Data fit most tumor T cells coming from lymph node, expanding in tumor.

The V call is TRBV4-1, the J call TRBJ2-2; D unresolved. The origin of this receptor is a female donor with breast cancer. Some clones in this sample may be carry-over from other donors' samples. What was sequenced was tumor-adjacent breast tissue. DNA for the CDR3: TGCGCCAGCAGCCGGAACACCGGGGAGCTGTTTTTT. Translated, it gives CASSRNTGELFF.